A selection of T cell receptor beta chains follows, all from one sample in a study of T cells in Graves' hyperthyroidism and ophthalmopathy. TCRdb called the multiplex PCR reads again in MiXCR, with one record for every CDR3 protein. Of around 400,000 distinct CDR3 sequences in the sample, 25% were seen once. Sequencing input: blood. Receptor source: a man aged 50 to 60 with Graves' hyperthyroidism. Each CDR3 is given with its conserved first and last residue. The D gene is left open where the match is weak. A clone size is listed for some rows: how often the clone was seen (once, few, many), or a class if it is expanded.

>TRBD1|TRBV10-3|TRBJ2-7|NA
TGTGCCATCAGGGGGACAGGGGGCAGGTACGAGCAGTACTTC
CAIRGTGGRYEQYF
>NA|TRBV18|TRBJ2-2|NA
TGTGCCAGCTCTCGAGAGCGGAAAGGGAACACCGGGGAGCTGTTTTTT
CASSRERKGNTGELFF
>NA|TRBV6-5|TRBJ2-5|few
TGTGCCAGCAGTTACTCGATGGTGGCAACCCAGTACTTC
CASSYSMVATQYF
>NA|TRBV2|TRBJ2-4|many
TGTGCCAGCAGCGACGGGACCTGGCAAGGCATTCAGTACTTC
CASSDGTWQGIQYF
>NA|TRBV6-1|TRBJ1-4|few
TGTGCCAGCAGATCACTTGACGCGGGTCGTGAAAAACTGTTTTTT
CASRSLDAGREKLFF
>NA|TRBV11-2|TRBJ2-7|many
TGTGCCAGCAGCTTACGAAGGACCGCCTTGTTCTACGAGCAGTACTTC
CASSLRRTALFYEQYF
>NA|TRBV6-1|TRBJ2-1|NA
TGTGCCAGCAGTGAAGCCCGGGTAGGATACAATGAGCAGTTCTTC
CASSEARVGYNEQFF
>TRBD2|TRBV6-4|TRBJ2-1|few
TGTGCCAGCAGTGAAGGAGCGGGAGGCTACAATGAGCAGTTCTTC
CASSEGAGGYNEQFF
>NA|TRBV29-1|TRBJ1-1|NA
TGCAGCGTCAATCACGGGGATCGTGAAGCTTTCTTT
CSVNHGDREAFF
>TRBD1|TRBV30|TRBJ1-4|few
TGTGCCGGGGGGACAGGGTCTAATGAAAAACTGTTTTTT
CAGGTGSNEKLFF
>NA|TRBV10-3|TRBJ2-7|NA
TGTGCCATCAGTGAAGAGGATCACGAGCAGTACTTC
CAISEEDHEQYF
>NA|TRBV7-2|TRBJ2-2|NA
TGTGCCAGCACGGACAACGCGAACACCGGGGAGCTGTTTTTT
CASTDNANTGELFF
>NA|TRBV6-5|TRBJ2-1|few
TGTGCCAGCAGTTACTCGATGAGCTCCTACAATGAGCAGTTCTTC
CASSYSMSSYNEQFF
>NA|TRBV29-1|TRBJ2-7|NA
TGCAGCGTTGAAAGTTCTGGCTACGAGCAGTACTTC
CSVESSGYEQYF
>TRBD1|TRBV20-1|TRBJ2-7|NA
TGCAGTGCTGCAACGAGGACAGGGGGTCCCTCCTCCTACGAGCAGTACTTC
CSAATRTGGPSSYEQYF
>TRBD2|TRBV13|TRBJ2-7|few
TGTGCCAGCAGCTTAGGCGGACTAGCGGGGCCGACCTACGAGCAGTACTTC
CASSLGGLAGPTYEQYF
>NA|TRBV28|TRBJ2-7|many
TGTGCCAGCGTGCGGGACAGCCCCTACGAGCAGTACTTC
CASVRDSPYEQYF
>TRBD2|TRBV28|TRBJ2-1|few
TGTGCCAGCGTCGGACTAGCGGGAAGCTCCTACAATGAGCAGTTCTTC
CASVGLAGSSYNEQFF
>NA|TRBV3-1|TRBJ2-1|many
TGTGCCAGCAGCCAGGTCAGGGCGGGGAATGAGCAGTTCTTC
CASSQVRAGNEQFF
>TRBD2|TRBV5-5|TRBJ2-1|NA
TGTGCCAGCAGCCGGGGGGTCCTGGCGGGAGATAGAGATGAGCAGTTCTTC
CASSRGVLAGDRDEQFF
>TRBD1|TRBV2|TRBJ2-1|many
TGTGCCAGCAGTATAGAGGGGGCTCGGGATGAGCAGTTCTTC
CASSIEGARDEQFF
>NA|TRBV5-5|TRBJ2-7|NA
TGTGCCAGCAGCCCAAGACAGCCCGCCTCCTACGAGCAGTACTTC
CASSPRQPASYEQYF
>NA|TRBV6-9|TRBJ2-5|few
TGTGCCAGCAGTTCTCCTAGCGCGGGCCAAGAGACCCAGTACTTC
CASSSPSAGQETQYF
>NA|TRBV6-1|TRBJ2-7|few
TGTGCCAGCAGTGAATTTATTGGGCAGGCCGGACGCGAGCAGTACTTC
CASSEFIGQAGREQYF
>TRBD1|TRBV18|TRBJ1-2|many
TGTGCCAGCTCACCGCAGGGGGTTGATGGCTACACCTTC
CASSPQGVDGYTF
>NA|TRBV29-1|TRBJ2-7|few
TGCAGCGTTGTGTGGGGGTTGTCCTACGAGCAGTACTTC
CSVVWGLSYEQYF
>TRBD2|TRBV11-2|TRBJ2-7|NA
TGTGCCAGCAGCTCACAGCCCGACGGGACTAGCGGAACCTACGAGCAGTACTTC
CASSSQPDGTSGTYEQYF
>NA|TRBV12-3/TRBV12-4|TRBJ2-4|few
TGTGCCAGCAGTCCAGGGGGGAGCCGGAACATTCAGTACTTC
CASSPGGSRNIQYF
>TRBD2|TRBV2|TRBJ2-2|NA
TGTGCCAGCAGTGAACTTGAGCGGGAGGGCCCCGGGGAGCTGTTTTTT
CASSELEREGPGELFF
>NA|TRBV10-2|TRBJ2-1|NA
TGCGCCAGCAGTGAAGTAGGCGAAGGCCGGGCAAATGAGCAGTTCTTC
CASSEVGEGRANEQFF
>NA|TRBV5-1|TRBJ1-1|many
TGCGCCAGCAGTTCGGGGAGGGACACTGAAGCTTTCTTT
CASSSGRDTEAFF
>TRBD1|TRBV24-1|TRBJ2-7|NA
TGTGCCACCAGTGATTTCTCAGGGGGCGGCGACGAGCAGTACTTC
CATSDFSGGGDEQYF
>NA|TRBV27|TRBJ1-5|NA
TGTGCCAGCAGTCCCGCCAGCAATCAGCCCCAGCATTTT
CASSPASNQPQHF
>NA|TRBV20-1|TRBJ2-4|NA
TGCAGTGCTAGCTCAGGCGTTGGTAACATTCAGTACTTC
CSASSGVGNIQYF
>TRBD2|TRBV5-4|TRBJ2-7|few
TGTGCCAGCAGCCCTCATCGGAGAGCGGGAGATATCTACGAGCAGTACTTC
CASSPHRRAGDIYEQYF
>NA|TRBV6-5|TRBJ2-1|few
TGTGCCAGCAGTTCTCTCCCTCTCCTCTACAATGAGCAGTTCTTC
CASSSLPLLYNEQFF
>NA|TRBV28|TRBJ2-7|NA
TGTGCCAGCAGTTTAGGGGGGACTGCCAGCTCCTACGAGCAGTACTTC
CASSLGGTASSYEQYF